This T cell receptor beta chain was sequenced during a study of blood T cells in healthy people across ages. Regarding the study as a whole: Unsorted PBMC material precluded a definitive naive versus antigen-experienced comparison.

Primed by a sample-barcoded 5' primer and a J-beta primer mix, a second PCR proceeded for roughly 7 to 11 cycles. One entry per CDR3 protein results from TCRdb running MiXCR on the 5' RACE reads. The sample includes roughly 1,500,000 distinct CDR3 sequences, about 35% of them seen just once. Per germline, CDR1 KGHSH and CDR2 LQKENI. Deletions cut 3 bases from V and 5 bases from J, with 14 bases between. This CDR3 spans 15 amino acids. Extracted total RNA amounted to at least 5.5 micrograms for each sample. About this clonotype: Its antigen is currently unknown.

The chain couples TRBV18 to TRBJ2-1; D may be TRBD2 (6 bases). The TCR comes from a woman in her twenties or thirties in good health. Specimen: blood. CDR3 sequence (DNA): TGTGCCAGCTCACCGGTACTAGCAAGCGACAATGAGCAGTTCTTC. Translation: CASSPVLASDNEQFF.